This T cell receptor (beta chain) was recovered during a study of glioma-infiltrating T cells. General study points: Very few CDR3 sequences were shared between tissue and blood. Above-expected tissue-blood divergence occurred in all gliomas, most in low-grade ones.

Using RNA template, CDR3s of TCR alpha and beta were amplified with iRepertoire arm-PCR. One-step reverse transcription and amplification started from roughly 100-400 ng of tissue mRNA or PBMC total RNA. From the multiplex PCR reads, TCRdb called clonotypes with MiXCR, one entry per CDR3 protein. The repertoire holds around 97,000 distinct CDR3 sequences, 25% to 30% seen once, with approximately 46% in the top ten. The V end lost 5 bases, the J end lost 4 bases, and 8 bases lay between the germline ends. This CDR3 spans 12 amino acids. In germline, CDR1 is SGHTA, CDR2 FQGNSA. Ten or more counts support this clonotype. Its antigen is undetermined.

The TCR was taken from a human donor with low-grade glioma or glioblastoma, undergoing nonglioma brain surgery, or in good health (not recorded which). V is TRBV7-2 and J is TRBJ1-2; unclear D gene. The sequencing sample was made of glioma tissue, nonneoplastic brain tissue, or PBMCs (not recorded which). CDR3 sequence (DNA): TGTGCCAGCAGCCCAAACACCTATGGCTACACCTTC. Translation gives CASSPNTYGYTF.